This section outlines one T cell receptor (beta chain) sequence together with its context. The antigen is undetermined. V lost 5 bases and J lost 5; bases outside the gene matches: 20. Per germline, CDR1 SGHDT and CDR2 YYEEEE. The CDR3 loop spans 19 amino acids. This sample was taken from a study of cytomegalovirus exposure and HLA in healthy donors. Study results and caveats: A further, later analysis showed that HLA-associated TCR beta chains (compared with equally common others) were more clonally expanded. The study dropped some indistinguishable V segments, TRBV6-2 and TRBV6-3 among them. The authors later found TCR association rates varying by HLA locus, with DRB1 most and HLA-C fewest. Among CMV-associated TCR beta chains, most appeared HLA-restricted in a later analysis.

This PCR relied on a set of 60 Vbeta primers and 13 Jbeta primers. Only in-frame clones appear in the TCRdb table, and some are missing; sequencing was by immunoSEQ multiplex PCR. The sample shows fewer than 120,000 clones, around 85% of them seen only once. The chain carries TRBV5-6 and TRBJ1-2; 11 nucleotides agree with TRBD1. The material sequenced was PBMCs. The source of this sequence is a man under 40 in good health and CMV-seropositive. CDR3 amino acids: CASRGQGAPLPPDVYGYTF. CDR3 coding DNA: TGTGCCAGCAGAGGACAGGGGGCTCCTCTACCCCCAGATGTTTATGGCTACACCTTC.